This T cell receptor (beta chain) originates from a study of blood T cell repertoires in COVID-19. Study-wide context: COVID-19 samples, acute and convalescent, were from the United States, Italy and Spain.

Original analysis: Scientists estimated how many nucleated cells there were by amplifying reference gene primers. Data came from immunoSEQ multiplex PCR; TCRdb stores just in-frame clones and leaves some out. The V and J calls and clone size come from that table; D and trimming were worked out from the DNA. Here the sample spans some 250,000 clones, roughly 83% being singletons. CDR3 size: 13 residues. Per the germline V gene, CDR1 is MDHEN and CDR2 is SYDVKM. Trimming removed 6 bases at V and 8 bases at J, with 13 bases between. This chain connects TRBV28 to TRBJ2-2; maybe TRBD1 (7 bases). The source of this sequence is an elderly man with acute or convalescent COVID-19. The sequencing input was peripheral blood. CDR3 coding DNA: TGTGCCAGCAGCCTACAGGGGACTGGGGAGCTGTTTTTT. Protein product: CASSLQGTGELFF.